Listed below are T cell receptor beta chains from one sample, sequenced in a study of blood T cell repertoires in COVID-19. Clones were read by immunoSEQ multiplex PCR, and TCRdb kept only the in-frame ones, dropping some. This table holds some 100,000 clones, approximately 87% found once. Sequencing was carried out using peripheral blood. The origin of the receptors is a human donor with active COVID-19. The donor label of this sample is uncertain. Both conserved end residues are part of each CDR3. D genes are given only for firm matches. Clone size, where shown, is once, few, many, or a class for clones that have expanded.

CDR3aa: CASSSPFFNQPQHF
CDR3nt: TGTGCCAGCAGTTCCCCCTTTTTCAATCAGCCCCAGCATTTT
d_gene: .
abundance: .
j_gene: TRBJ1-5
v_gene: TRBV6-2/TRBV6-3

CDR3aa: CASSMRFRDSRHSPPQHF
CDR3nt: TGTGCCAGTAGTATGCGATTCCGGGACAGCCGGCATTCTCCGCCCCAGCATTTT
d_gene: TRBD1
abundance: .
j_gene: TRBJ1-5
v_gene: TRBV19

CDR3aa: CASSLGTGAWDEQYF
CDR3nt: TGTGCCAGCAGCTTAGGGACAGGGGCCTGGGACGAGCAGTACTTC
d_gene: TRBD1
abundance: .
j_gene: TRBJ2-7
v_gene: TRBV7-9

CDR3aa: CASSSGGHTETQYF
CDR3nt: TGTGCCAGCAGTTCGGGGGGACACACGGAGACCCAGTACTTC
d_gene: .
abundance: .
j_gene: TRBJ2-5
v_gene: TRBV9

CDR3aa: CASSPSRVGNQPQHF
CDR3nt: TGTGCCAGCAGCCCAAGCAGGGTGGGTAATCAGCCCCAGCATTTT
d_gene: .
abundance: .
j_gene: TRBJ1-5
v_gene: TRBV27

CDR3aa: CASSLGRRQGALYF
CDR3nt: TGTGCCAGCAGCTTAGGCCGTCGACAGGGGGCCTTGTACTTC
d_gene: TRBD1
abundance: once
j_gene: TRBJ2-7
v_gene: TRBV7-2

CDR3aa: CSVGTPQANEQYF
CDR3nt: TGCAGCGTTGGTACTCCCCAGGCCAACGAGCAGTACTTC
d_gene: .
abundance: .
j_gene: TRBJ2-7
v_gene: TRBV29-1

CDR3aa: CASSLATGVYGYTF
CDR3nt: TGTGCCAGCAGCTTGGCTACAGGGGTTTATGGCTACACCTTC
d_gene: TRBD1
abundance: .
j_gene: TRBJ1-2
v_gene: TRBV5-4

CDR3aa: CASSTWGEGANVLTF
CDR3nt: TGCGCCAGCAGTACGTGGGGGGAGGGGGCCAACGTCCTGACTTTC
d_gene: .
abundance: .
j_gene: TRBJ2-6
v_gene: TRBV10-2

CDR3aa: CSVTPTGDIGELFF
CDR3nt: TGCAGCGTCACACCTACAGGAGACATCGGGGAGCTGTTTTTT
d_gene: .
abundance: few
j_gene: TRBJ2-2
v_gene: TRBV29-1

CDR3aa: CASSSLPPGTSGSTDTQYF
CDR3nt: TGTGCCAGCAGTTCATTACCCCCCGGGACTAGCGGTAGCACAGATACGCAGTATTTT
d_gene: TRBD2
abundance: .
j_gene: TRBJ2-3
v_gene: TRBV6-2/TRBV6-3

CDR3aa: CASSGVAGGPLDTQYF
CDR3nt: TGTGCCAGCAGCGGGGTAGCGGGGGGCCCGCTAGATACGCAGTATTTT
d_gene: TRBD2
abundance: .
j_gene: TRBJ2-3
v_gene: TRBV5-4

CDR3aa: CASSLHRGGQGSNQPQHF
CDR3nt: TGTGCCAGCAGCTTGCATCGGGGGGGACAGGGGAGCAATCAGCCCCAGCATTTT
d_gene: TRBD1
abundance: .
j_gene: TRBJ1-5
v_gene: TRBV5-8

CDR3aa: CAWKTGNSPLHF
CDR3nt: TGTGCCTGGAAGACAGGGAATTCACCCCTCCACTTT
d_gene: TRBD1
abundance: .
j_gene: TRBJ1-6
v_gene: TRBV30

CDR3aa: CSVGTGTGRAFF
CDR3nt: TGCAGCGTTGGGACAGGTACTGGGCGGGCTTTCTTT
d_gene: TRBD1
abundance: .
j_gene: TRBJ1-1
v_gene: TRBV29-1

CDR3aa: CASGGQGSPGANVLTF
CDR3nt: TGTGCCAGTGGGGGACAGGGCTCCCCTGGGGCCAACGTCCTGACTTTC
d_gene: TRBD1
abundance: .
j_gene: TRBJ2-6
v_gene: TRBV2

CDR3aa: CSVEAGVAEAFF
CDR3nt: TGCAGCGTTGAGGCAGGGGTGGCTGAAGCTTTCTTT
d_gene: .
abundance: .
j_gene: TRBJ1-1
v_gene: TRBV29-1

CDR3aa: CASSGGQGALYNSPLHF
CDR3nt: TGTGCCAGTAGTGGAGGACAGGGCGCCCTGTATAATTCACCCCTCCACTTT
d_gene: TRBD1
abundance: .
j_gene: TRBJ1-6
v_gene: TRBV19

CDR3aa: CASSSHRVTRYGYTF
CDR3nt: TGTGCCAGCAGTTCCCACAGGGTTACCCGCTATGGCTACACCTTC
d_gene: .
abundance: .
j_gene: TRBJ1-2
v_gene: TRBV6-5

CDR3aa: CAISGGTGQTGELFF
CDR3nt: TGTGCCATCAGTGGAGGGACAGGGCAAACCGGGGAGCTGTTTTTT
d_gene: TRBD1
abundance: .
j_gene: TRBJ2-2
v_gene: TRBV10-3

CDR3aa: CASSSGQGAAFF
CDR3nt: TGCGCCAGCAGCAGTGGGCAGGGGGCAGCTTTCTTT
d_gene: TRBD1
abundance: once
j_gene: TRBJ1-1
v_gene: TRBV5-1

CDR3aa: CASSLQLTPLHF
CDR3nt: TGTGCCAGCAGCTTACAGTTGACACCCCTCCACTTT
d_gene: .
abundance: once
j_gene: TRBJ1-6
v_gene: TRBV7-2

CDR3aa: CATSRDRGAYEQYF
CDR3nt: TGTGCCACCAGCAGAGACAGGGGGGCCTACGAGCAGTACTTC
d_gene: .
abundance: .
j_gene: TRBJ2-7
v_gene: TRBV15

CDR3aa: CASSIGSSGANVLTF
CDR3nt: TGTGCCAGCAGCATAGGGAGCTCTGGGGCCAACGTCCTGACTTTC
d_gene: .
abundance: .
j_gene: TRBJ2-6
v_gene: TRBV5-4

CDR3aa: CASTLGRQPSTDTQYF
CDR3nt: TGTGCCAGTACCCTGGGGCGACAGCCTAGCACAGATACGCAGTATTTT
d_gene: .
abundance: .
j_gene: TRBJ2-3
v_gene: TRBV19

CDR3aa: CASSEGRKNTIYF
CDR3nt: TGTGCCAGTAGTGAGGGGAGGAAAAACACCATATATTTT
d_gene: .
abundance: once
j_gene: TRBJ1-3
v_gene: TRBV19

CDR3aa: CASSSLGGMNTEAFF
CDR3nt: TGCGCCAGCAGCTCCCTCGGGGGTATGAACACTGAAGCTTTCTTT
d_gene: .
abundance: .
j_gene: TRBJ1-1
v_gene: TRBV5-1

CDR3aa: CASSQAGTGPWANYGYTF
CDR3nt: TGTGCCAGCAGCCAAGCCGGGACAGGGCCATGGGCTAACTATGGCTACACCTTC
d_gene: TRBD1
abundance: .
j_gene: TRBJ1-2
v_gene: TRBV14

CDR3aa: CASSFGESSYEQYF
CDR3nt: TGTGCCAGCAGTTTTGGGGAGTCTTCCTACGAGCAGTACTTC
d_gene: .
abundance: .
j_gene: TRBJ2-7
v_gene: TRBV6-2/TRBV6-3

CDR3aa: CASSPFRVTEAFF
CDR3nt: TGTGCCAGCAGTCCCTTTCGGGTCACTGAAGCTTTCTTT
d_gene: .
abundance: .
j_gene: TRBJ1-1
v_gene: TRBV6-5

CDR3aa: CASSPASSGGVTDTQYF
CDR3nt: TGTGCCAGCTCACCAGCGTCTAGCGGGGGGGTCACAGATACGCAGTATTTT
d_gene: TRBD2
abundance: once
j_gene: TRBJ2-3
v_gene: TRBV18

CDR3aa: CASSSQGYSPLHF
CDR3nt: TGTGCCAGCAGTTCTCAGGGTTATTCACCCCTCCACTTT
d_gene: .
abundance: few
j_gene: TRBJ1-6
v_gene: TRBV6-2/TRBV6-3

CDR3aa: CATSWGESTNEKLFF
CDR3nt: TGTGCCACCTCCTGGGGGGAATCAACTAATGAAAAACTGTTTTTT
d_gene: .
abundance: .
j_gene: TRBJ1-4
v_gene: TRBV15

CDR3aa: CASSSAGVNTEAFF
CDR3nt: TGTGCCAGCAGCTCGGCGGGGGTGAACACTGAAGCTTTCTTT
d_gene: .
abundance: .
j_gene: TRBJ1-1
v_gene: TRBV3-1/TRBV3-2

CDR3aa: CASSIDGQRVRLNEQFF
CDR3nt: TGTGCCAGCAGTATCGACGGACAGCGCGTTCGTCTCAATGAGCAGTTCTTC
d_gene: .
abundance: .
j_gene: TRBJ2-1
v_gene: TRBV28

CDR3aa: CASSIDAGSYEQYF
CDR3nt: TGTGCCAGTAGTATAGATGCAGGGTCCTACGAGCAGTACTTC
d_gene: .
abundance: .
j_gene: TRBJ2-7
v_gene: TRBV19

CDR3aa: CASKAGSNSPLHF
CDR3nt: TGCGCCAGCAAGGCAGGATCTAATTCACCCCTCCACTTT
d_gene: .
abundance: few
j_gene: TRBJ1-6
v_gene: TRBV4-1

CDR3aa: CASSVAGTGAYEQYF
CDR3nt: TGTGCCAGCAGCGTAGCAGGGACAGGCGCCTACGAGCAGTACTTC
d_gene: TRBD1
abundance: .
j_gene: TRBJ2-7
v_gene: TRBV9

CDR3aa: CASSLTGGVLQTQYF
CDR3nt: TGTGCCAGCAGCTTAACGGGGGGGGTTCTACAGACCCAGTACTTC
d_gene: TRBD2
abundance: .
j_gene: TRBJ2-5
v_gene: TRBV7-7

CDR3aa: CASSPYPTGGGNTEAFF
CDR3nt: TGTGCCAGCAGCCCATACCCGACAGGGGGCGGAAACACTGAAGCTTTCTTT
d_gene: TRBD1
abundance: .
j_gene: TRBJ1-1
v_gene: TRBV7-9

CDR3aa: CASSRDATNEKLFF
CDR3nt: TGTGCCAGCAGCAGAGATGCAACTAATGAAAAACTGTTTTTT
d_gene: .
abundance: .
j_gene: TRBJ1-4
v_gene: TRBV11-2

CDR3aa: CSVEQGDGEQYF
CDR3nt: TGCAGCGTTGAACAGGGGGACGGCGAGCAGTACTTC
d_gene: TRBD1
abundance: .
j_gene: TRBJ2-7
v_gene: TRBV29-1

CDR3aa: CASSQDSGAWQYF
CDR3nt: TGCGCCAGCAGCCAAGATTCTGGGGCCTGGCAGTACTTC
d_gene: .
abundance: once
j_gene: TRBJ2-7
v_gene: TRBV4-3

CDR3aa: CASSQETGQGTYEQYF
CDR3nt: TGTGCCAGCAGCCAAGAGACTGGACAGGGGACCTACGAGCAGTACTTC
d_gene: TRBD1
abundance: .
j_gene: TRBJ2-7
v_gene: TRBV4-2

CDR3aa: CATSVEGSNQPQHF
CDR3nt: TGTGCCACCAGTGTTGAGGGTAGCAATCAGCCCCAGCATTTT
d_gene: .
abundance: .
j_gene: TRBJ1-5
v_gene: TRBV24-1

CDR3aa: CASSVWTGGVEKLFF
CDR3nt: TGTGCCAGCAGCGTTTGGACAGGGGGAGTTGAAAAACTGTTTTTT
d_gene: TRBD1
abundance: .
j_gene: TRBJ1-4
v_gene: TRBV7-9

CDR3aa: CASSYVGVSWGELFF
CDR3nt: TGTGCCAGCAGTTACGTCGGGGTTTCCTGGGGGGAGCTGTTTTTT
d_gene: .
abundance: once
j_gene: TRBJ2-2
v_gene: TRBV6-2/TRBV6-3

CDR3aa: CASSPDRSYQETQYF
CDR3nt: TGTGCCAGCTCACCGGACAGAAGCTACCAAGAGACCCAGTACTTC
d_gene: .
abundance: .
j_gene: TRBJ2-5
v_gene: TRBV18